This T cell receptor beta chain originates from a study of blood T cell repertoires in COVID-19. Trimming took 0 bases from V and 6 from J, leaving 14 bases between them. Looked up from germline, CDR1 is WSHSY and CDR2 is SAAADI. The CDR3 is 15 residues long. Source study methods: Reference gene primer amplification yielded estimated nucleated cell counts. The protocol was immunoSEQ multiplex PCR, while the TCRdb copy is restricted to in-frame clones and leaves out a portion. Clonal size and the V and J genes are those of that table, whereas D and trimming came from the DNA. The sample has approximately 90,000 clones, roughly 84% seen once.

The chain recombines TRBV10-2 with TRBJ1-2, with D possibly matching TRBD1 (6 bases). Sequenced: peripheral blood. The sequence was collected from a woman older than 75 with acute or convalescent COVID-19. The CDR3 spells CASSESIGGSDGYTF. The CDR3 DNA is TGCGCCAGCAGTGAGTCGATAGGGGGTAGTGATGGCTACACCTTC.